Sequencing of this TCR beta chain was carried out in a study of cytomegalovirus exposure and HLA in healthy donors. Broader study findings: Associated with cytomegalovirus, according to the listing, were 170 or so TCR beta chains. Published work reported that the classifier diagnosed cytomegalovirus status with high specificity and sensitivity.

Worth noting for this clone: No antigen is known for it.

The CDR3 spans 15 residues. Trimming cost V 2 bases and J 1 base, with 8 bases left between them. Germline V gives CDR1 KGHSH, CDR2 LQKENI. The assay was immunoSEQ multiplex PCR, and TCRdb's table has in-frame clones only and misses some. The sample includes approximately 82,000 clones, 85% to 95% of them seen just once. This sequence was found in a young woman in good health and CMV-seronegative. The sequencing sample was made of PBMCs. The V call is TRBV18, the J call TRBJ1-4; no clear D gene. The CDR3 nucleotides read TGTGCCAGCTCACCATCAGCAGGAACTAATGAAAAACTGTTTTTT. Translation gives CASSPSAGTNEKLFF.